This T cell receptor (beta chain) was obtained from a study of OX40 agonist ivuxolimab in advanced cancers. Background on the study: Subjects had a mean age of about 65 years, with a range of 23 to 79; roughly 80% were male.

From germline, CDR1 is SGHAT and CDR2 FQDESV (reference sequence). V was cut by 2 bases and J by 7 bases, with 11 bases left in between. This CDR3 spans 13 amino acids. Only in-frame clones appear in the TCRdb table, and some are missing; sequencing was by immunoSEQ multiplex PCR. In the table there are some 60,000 clones, more than 85% of which are singletons. Sequencing was performed on CD4+ or CD8+ T cells sorted from blood, taken in a trial of the OX40 agonist ivuxolimab. The chain employs TRBV11-1 and TRBJ1-1, with D unresolved. The source of this sequence is an adult with an advanced solid tumor such as melanoma, head and neck, liver or kidney cancer. CDR3 protein: CASSLQDASEAFF. The DNA for the CDR3 is TGTGCCAGCAGCTTACAAGATGCAAGTGAAGCTTTCTTT.